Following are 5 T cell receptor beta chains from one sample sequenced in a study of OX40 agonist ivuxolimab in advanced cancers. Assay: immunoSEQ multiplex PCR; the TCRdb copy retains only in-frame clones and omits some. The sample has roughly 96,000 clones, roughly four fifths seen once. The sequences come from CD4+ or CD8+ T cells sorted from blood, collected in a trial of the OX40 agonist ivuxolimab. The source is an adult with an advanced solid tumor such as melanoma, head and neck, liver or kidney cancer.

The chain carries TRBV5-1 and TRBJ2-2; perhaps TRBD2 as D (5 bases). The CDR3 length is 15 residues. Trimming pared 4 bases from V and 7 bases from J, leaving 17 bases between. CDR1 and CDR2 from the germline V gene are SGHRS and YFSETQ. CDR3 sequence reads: CASSLRPGMDGELFF. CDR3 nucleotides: TGCGCCAGCAGCCTGCGACCGGGAATGGACGGGGAGCTGTTTTTT.

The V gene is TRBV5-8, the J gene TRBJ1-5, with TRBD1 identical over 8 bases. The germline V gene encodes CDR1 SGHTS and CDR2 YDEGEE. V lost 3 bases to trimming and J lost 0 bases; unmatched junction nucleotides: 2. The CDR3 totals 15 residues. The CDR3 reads CASSWTGNSNQPQHF. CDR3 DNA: TGTGCCAGCAGCTGGACAGGGAATAGCAATCAGCCCCAGCATTTT. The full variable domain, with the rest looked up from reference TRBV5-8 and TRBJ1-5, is EAGVTQSPTHLIKTRGQQATLRCSPISGHTSVYWYQQALGLGLQFLLWYDEGEERNRGNFPPRFSGRQFPNYSSELNVNALELEDSALYLCASSWTGNSNQPQHFGDGTRLSIL.

The CDR3 DNA follows: TGTGCCAGCAGTATTGACAGGGACCTTGGCGGCTACACCTTC. Its protein product is CASSIDRDLGGYTF. The chain is built from TRBV27 and TRBJ1-2; the match to TRBD1 covers 7 bases. Germline V gives CDR1 MNHEY, CDR2 SMNVEV (reference sequence). The CDR3 sequence is 14 residues long. Germline trimming cut 5 bases from V and 8 bases from J; bases unmatched to any gene: 11.

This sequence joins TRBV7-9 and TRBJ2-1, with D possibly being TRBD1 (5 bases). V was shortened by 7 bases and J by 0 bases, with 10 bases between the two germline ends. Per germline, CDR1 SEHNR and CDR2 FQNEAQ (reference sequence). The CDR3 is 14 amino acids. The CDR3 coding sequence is TGTGCCAGCACCCCGCAGGGCTCCTACAATGAGCAGTTCTTC. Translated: CASTPQGSYNEQFF.

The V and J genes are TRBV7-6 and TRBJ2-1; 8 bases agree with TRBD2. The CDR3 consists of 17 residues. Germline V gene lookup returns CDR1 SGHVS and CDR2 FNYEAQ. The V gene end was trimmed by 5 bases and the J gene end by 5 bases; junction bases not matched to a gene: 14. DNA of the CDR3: TGTGCCAGCAGCCCAACGGGCGGGAGGCCAAGCAACAATGAGCAGTTCTTC. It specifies CASSPTGGRPSNNEQFF. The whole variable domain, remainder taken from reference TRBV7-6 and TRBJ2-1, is GAGVSQSPRYKVTKRGQDVALRCDPISGHVSLYWYRQALGQGPEFLTYFNYEAQQDKSGLPNDRFSAERPEGSISTLTIQRTEQRDSAMYRCASSPTGGRPSNNEQFFGPGTRLTVL.